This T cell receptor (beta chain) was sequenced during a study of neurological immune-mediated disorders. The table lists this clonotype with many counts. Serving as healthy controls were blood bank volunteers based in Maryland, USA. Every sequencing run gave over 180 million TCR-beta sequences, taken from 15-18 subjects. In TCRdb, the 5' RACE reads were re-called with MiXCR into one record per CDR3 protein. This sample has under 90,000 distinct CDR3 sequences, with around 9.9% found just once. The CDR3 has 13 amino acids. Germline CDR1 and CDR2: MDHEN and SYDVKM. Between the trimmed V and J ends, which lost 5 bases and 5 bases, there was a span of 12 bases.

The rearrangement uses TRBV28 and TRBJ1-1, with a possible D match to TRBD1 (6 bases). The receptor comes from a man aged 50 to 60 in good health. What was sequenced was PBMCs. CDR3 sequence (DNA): TGTGCCAGCAGTGTTATTGGGACAACTGAAGCTTTCTTT. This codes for CASSVIGTTEAFF. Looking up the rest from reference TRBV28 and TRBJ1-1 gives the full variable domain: DVKVTQSSRYLVKRTGEKVFLECVQDMDHENMFWYRQDPGLGLRLIYFSYDVKMKEKGDIPEGYSVSREKKERFSLILESASTNQTSMYLCASSVIGTTEAFFGQGTRLTVV.